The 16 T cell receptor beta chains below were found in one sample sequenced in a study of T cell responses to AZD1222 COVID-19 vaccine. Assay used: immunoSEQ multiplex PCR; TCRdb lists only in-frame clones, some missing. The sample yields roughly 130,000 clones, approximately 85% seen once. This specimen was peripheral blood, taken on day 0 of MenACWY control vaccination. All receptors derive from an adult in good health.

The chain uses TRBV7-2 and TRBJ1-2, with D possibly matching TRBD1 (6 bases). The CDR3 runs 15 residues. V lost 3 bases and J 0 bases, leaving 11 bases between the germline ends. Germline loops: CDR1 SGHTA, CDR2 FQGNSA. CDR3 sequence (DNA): TGTGCCAGCAGCTTTACAGGGTCAGCTAACTATGGCTACACCTTC. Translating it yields CASSFTGSANYGYTF. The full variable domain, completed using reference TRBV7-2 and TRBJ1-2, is GAGVSQSPSNKVTEKGKDVELRCDPISGHTALYWYRQSLGQGLEFLIYFQGNSAPDKSGLPSDRFSAERTGGSVSTLTIQRTQQEDSAVYLCASSFTGSANYGYTFGSGTRLTVV.

In nucleotides, the CDR3 is TGTGCCAGCCTCGACAGAGGGAACACCGGGGAGCTGTTTTTT. Amino acids: CASLDRGNTGELFF. The chain couples TRBV5-5 to TRBJ2-2; possibly TRBD1 for D (5 bases). Germline values: CDR1 SGHKS, CDR2 YYEKEE (reference sequence). V shed 7 bases and J shed 1 base, with 11 bases lying between them. This CDR3 contains 14 residues.

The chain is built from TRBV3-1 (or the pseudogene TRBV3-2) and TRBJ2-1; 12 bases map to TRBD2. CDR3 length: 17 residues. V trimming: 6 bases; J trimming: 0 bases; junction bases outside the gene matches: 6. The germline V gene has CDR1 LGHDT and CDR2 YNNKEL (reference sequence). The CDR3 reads CASRGLAGPSSYNEQFF. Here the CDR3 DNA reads TGTGCCAGCAGAGGACTAGCGGGACCGAGCTCCTACAATGAGCAGTTCTTC.

The CDR3 region is CASSYRALYNEQFF. DNA for the CDR3: TGTGCCAGCAGTTACAGGGCCCTCTACAATGAGCAGTTCTTC. The chain combines TRBV2 with TRBJ2-1; D perhaps matches TRBD1 (6 bases). The CDR3 runs 14 residues. Germline CDR1 and CDR2: SNHLY and FYNNEI. Trimming shortened V by 5 bases and J by 3 bases, and 11 bases separated the two germline ends.

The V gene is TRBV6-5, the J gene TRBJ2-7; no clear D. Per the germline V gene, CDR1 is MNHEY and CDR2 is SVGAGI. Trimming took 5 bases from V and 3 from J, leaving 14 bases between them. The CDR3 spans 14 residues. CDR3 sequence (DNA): TGTGCCAGCAGTAGGATCGGGCAGAGCTACGAGCAGTACTTC. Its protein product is CASSRIGQSYEQYF.

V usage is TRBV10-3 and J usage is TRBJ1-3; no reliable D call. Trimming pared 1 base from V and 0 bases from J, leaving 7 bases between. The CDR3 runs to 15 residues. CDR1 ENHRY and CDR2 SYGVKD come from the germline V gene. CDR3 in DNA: TGTGCCATCAGTGAGTTGGGGTTCTCTGGAAACACCATATATTTT. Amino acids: CAISELGFSGNTIYF.

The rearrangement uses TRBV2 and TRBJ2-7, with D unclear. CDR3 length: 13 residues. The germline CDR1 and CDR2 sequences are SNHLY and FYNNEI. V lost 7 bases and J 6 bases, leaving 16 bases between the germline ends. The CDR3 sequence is CASKFTLTFEQYF. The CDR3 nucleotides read TGTGCCAGCAAATTCACCCTGACATTCGAGCAGTACTTC.

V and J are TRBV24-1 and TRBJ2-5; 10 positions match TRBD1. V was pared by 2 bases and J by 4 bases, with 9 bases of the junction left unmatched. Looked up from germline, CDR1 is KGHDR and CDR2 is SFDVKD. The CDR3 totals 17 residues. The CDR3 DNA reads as TGTGCCACCAGTGATTCCCGGGACAGGGGTTTACTAGAGACCCAGTACTTC. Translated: CATSDSRDRGLLETQYF.

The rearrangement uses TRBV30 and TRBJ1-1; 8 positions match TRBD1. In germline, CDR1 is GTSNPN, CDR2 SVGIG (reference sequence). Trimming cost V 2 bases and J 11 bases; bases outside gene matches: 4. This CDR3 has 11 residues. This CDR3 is CAWSNRGKAFF. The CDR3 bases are TGTGCCTGGAGTAACAGGGGGAAGGCTTTCTTT.

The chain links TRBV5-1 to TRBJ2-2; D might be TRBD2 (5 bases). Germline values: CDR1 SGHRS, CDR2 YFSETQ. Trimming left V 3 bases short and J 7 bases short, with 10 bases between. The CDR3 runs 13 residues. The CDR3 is CASSSGAGGELFF. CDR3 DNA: TGCGCCAGCAGCTCCGGCGCGGGCGGGGAGCTGTTTTTT.

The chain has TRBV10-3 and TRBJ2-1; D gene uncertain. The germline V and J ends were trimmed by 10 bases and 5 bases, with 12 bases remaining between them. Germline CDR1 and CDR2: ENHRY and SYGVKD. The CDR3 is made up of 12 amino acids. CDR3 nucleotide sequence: TGTGCCAGGATGGGCGAGAACAATGAGCAGTTCTTC. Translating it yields CARMGENNEQFF.

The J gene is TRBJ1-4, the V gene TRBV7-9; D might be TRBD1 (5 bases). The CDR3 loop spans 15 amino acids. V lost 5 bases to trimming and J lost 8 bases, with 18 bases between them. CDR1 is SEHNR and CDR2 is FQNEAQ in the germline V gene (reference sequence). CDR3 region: CASSVSGSKGEKLFF. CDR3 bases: TGTGCCAGCAGCGTCTCAGGGTCGAAGGGGGAAAAACTGTTTTTT.

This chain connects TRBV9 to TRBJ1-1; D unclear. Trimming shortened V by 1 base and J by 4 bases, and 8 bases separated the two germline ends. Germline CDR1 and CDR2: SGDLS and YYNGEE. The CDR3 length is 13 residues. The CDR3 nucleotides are TGTGCCAGCAGCGTAACGGCACTCACTGAAGCTTTCTTT. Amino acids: CASSVTALTEAFF.

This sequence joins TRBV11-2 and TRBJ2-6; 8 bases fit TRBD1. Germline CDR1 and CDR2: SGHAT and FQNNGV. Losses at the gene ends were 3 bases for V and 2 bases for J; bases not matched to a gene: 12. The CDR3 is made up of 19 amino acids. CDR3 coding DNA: TGTGCCAGCAGCTTGAACCCCCGGACAGGGATGGCTGGGGCCAACGTCCTGACTTTC. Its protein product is CASSLNPRTGMAGANVLTF.

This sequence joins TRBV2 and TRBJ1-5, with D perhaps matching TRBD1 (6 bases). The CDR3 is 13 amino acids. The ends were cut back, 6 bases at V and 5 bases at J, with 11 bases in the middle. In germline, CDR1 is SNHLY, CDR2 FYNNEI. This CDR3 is CASRERGDQPQHF. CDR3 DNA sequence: TGTGCCAGCAGGGAGAGGGGGGATCAGCCCCAGCATTTT.

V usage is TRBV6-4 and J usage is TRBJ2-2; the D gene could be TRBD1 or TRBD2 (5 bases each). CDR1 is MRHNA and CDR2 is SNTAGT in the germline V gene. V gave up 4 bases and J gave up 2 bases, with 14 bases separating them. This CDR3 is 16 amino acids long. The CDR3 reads CASSVLGRDNTGELFF. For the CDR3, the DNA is TGTGCCAGCAGTGTTTTAGGCAGGGACAACACCGGGGAGCTGTTTTTT.